These T cell receptor delta chains were read from a single sample in a study of gamma delta lymphoproliferative disorders and STAT genes. TCRdb made new clone calls on the multiplex PCR reads using CATT. The sample lists just over 1,500 delta-chain clones, less than 3% seen once, with over 12% in the top ten. The material sequenced was blood. The receptors shown here come from a human donor in good health. The conserved cysteine and the conserved F or W are not part of the CDR3 here. The D gene is left open where the match is weak.

v_gene,d_gene,j_gene,CDR3aa
TRDV3,.,TRDJ1,ARINDKLI
TRDV2,TRDD3,TRDJ1,ACDTRWGISYTDKLI
TRDV2,TRDD3,TRDJ1,ACDTVGMGDRTSINKLI
TRDV3,TRDD2,TRDJ1,AFLLPTQLYTDKLI
TRDV1,.,TRDJ1,ALGESFLTSWYKKGDTDKLI
TRDV1,TRDD3,TRDJ1,ALGESRGWGIQGTDKLI
TRDV1,.,TRDJ1,ALGELEIPSVYSAWLDDKLI
TRDV2,.,TRDJ1,ACNASRMTFYTDKLI
TRDV3,TRDD3,TRDJ2,ALGRGDGRPISLTAQLF
TRDV2,TRDD3,TRDJ1,ACDFQLGDTYTDKLI
TRAV29/DV5,TRDD3,TRDJ1,AARLSPWGTLTDKLI
TRAV38-2/DV8,.,TRDJ1,AKIPSPFTDKLI
TRDV2,.,TRDJ1,ACDTVGGPSYKLI
TRDV2,TRDD3,TRDJ1,ACEPWGIPDKLI
TRDV1,.,TRDJ1,ALGELRFLSPSGGSDKLI
TRDV2,.,TRDJ1,ACAPNLHHSDKLI
TRDV2,TRDD3,TRDJ1,ACDGLGDKGKLI
TRDV1,.,TRDJ1,ALGEIIPPSADKLI
TRDV3,TRDD3,TRDJ1,ASTPGGLGGLYTDKLI
TRDV1,.,TRDJ1,ALGDRKNTDKLI
TRDV2,TRDD3,TRDJ1,ACPPLGGGIRTFWETDKLI
TRDV2,TRDD3,TRDJ1,ACVPLGDTGDTDKLI
TRDV1,.,TRDJ1,ALGETQQWDTDKLI
TRDV2,.,TRDJ1,ACDTVGLGGGYTDKLI
TRDV1,TRDD3,TRDJ1,ALGERQPHHLMPYWGILKLI
TRAV14/DV4,.,TRDJ2,AMRDPRVSGNTPLI
TRDV2,TRDD3,TRDJ1,ACDGLGDTRVTDKLI
TRAV38-2/DV8,TRDD3,TRDJ1,AYRSDLPLLGGPAYTDKLI
TRDV1,.,TRDJ1,ALGERRRKGPPLLGDKLI
TRDV1,TRDD3,TRDJ1,ALGEEEYTAGGRSKLI
TRDV1,TRDD3,TRDJ1,ALWGLPIYWGILANTDKLI
TRDV2,.,TRDJ3,ACDTGRGGLSSWDTRQMF
TRAV29/DV5,TRDD3,TRDJ1,AASASNYWGLYTDKLI